The rows below give T cell receptor beta chains drawn from one sample of a study of blood T cell repertoires in COVID-19. Method: immunoSEQ multiplex PCR; TCRdb's copy keeps in-frame clones and lacks some. The sample has under 45,000 clones, over 65% seen once. Sequencing was performed on peripheral blood. The receptor source for this set is a man in his 60s with active COVID-19. Each CDR3 is given with its conserved first and last residue. The order of the fields is J gene, D gene, clone size, V gene, CDR3 protein. A D gene is named only where the DNA matches it firmly. Where a row states a size, it is once, few, many or the class of an expanded clone; other rows omit it.

>TRBJ1-5|NA|NA|TRBV21-1
CASSKVDSPYQPQHF
>TRBJ2-2|NA|few|TRBV30
CAWSVTNTGELFF
>TRBJ2-3|TRBD2|NA|TRBV7-8
CASSLLAGVATDTQYF
>TRBJ1-2|NA|NA|TRBV5-1
CASSLDAGDYGYTF
>TRBJ1-6|TRBD1|once|TRBV10-3
CAISRTGGYNSPLHF
>TRBJ2-1|NA|NA|TRBV19
CASSTFRDISYNEQFF
>TRBJ1-3|NA|once|TRBV5-1
CASSSGSGNTIYF
>TRBJ1-1|TRBD1|NA|TRBV2
CASTGQGRTEAFF
>TRBJ1-5|NA|NA|TRBV30
CAWAGKSNQPQHF
>TRBJ2-7|TRBD1|NA|TRBV28
CASSLAWTGGMRDYEQYF
>TRBJ1-2|NA|once|TRBV4-1
CASSPPGEGNYGYTF
>TRBJ2-1|TRBD2|NA|TRBV9
CASSVAAGGQNEQFF
>TRBJ1-1|NA|NA|TRBV9
CASSTDSFTEAFF
>TRBJ2-7|NA|once|TRBV19
CASSAWWGGSSYEQYF
>TRBJ2-2|NA|few|TRBV3-1/TRBV3-2
CASSPGTTGGELFF
>TRBJ1-1|TRBD1|NA|TRBV7-2
CASSLRGRRTEAFF
>TRBJ2-1|TRBD2|NA|TRBV6-5
CAMGLAPNEQFF
>TRBJ1-2|NA|NA|TRBV28
CASNRQGSNYGYTF
>TRBJ2-7|TRBD1|NA|TRBV7-2
CASSSPGTGWDEQYF
>TRBJ2-6|NA|few|TRBV30
CGSSRGSGANVLTF
>TRBJ1-2|NA|few|TRBV28
CASTQRVQGYTF
>TRBJ1-5|NA|NA|TRBV18
CASSPRTDHQPQHF
>TRBJ2-1|NA|NA|TRBV4-3
CASSQERNEQFF
>TRBJ1-1|NA|once|TRBV11-2
CASSLGAGMNTEAFF
>TRBJ1-5|NA|NA|TRBV19
CASSISQADLGSQHF
>TRBJ1-2|NA|NA|TRBV28
CASRADRPSGYTF
>TRBJ2-5|TRBD2|few|TRBV4-3
CASSQGLAETQYF
>TRBJ2-7|TRBD1|NA|TRBV13
CASRRTGGPYEQYF